The source of this T cell receptor (beta chain) is a study of T cell changes during pregnancy in multiple sclerosis. J gave up 5 bases and V 6 bases, and 13 bases lay outside the gene matches. The CDR3 covers 15 residues. From germline, CDR1 is MDHEN and CDR2 SYDVKM. Clones were sequenced by immunoSEQ multiplex PCR, and TCRdb holds only the in-frame ones, with some missing. Among 45,000 to 55,000 clones listed, approximately 92% were seen once. This receptor was obtained from a female donor in good health, enrolled as a control in a pregnancy study. This rearrangement joins TRBV28 to TRBJ2-7; 7 bases agree with TRBD1. This material consisted of CD4+ T cells from peripheral blood mononuclear cells, taken in the second trimester of pregnancy. The CDR3 reads CASSTPGQIKNEQYF. The CDR3 nucleotides are TGTGCCAGCAGCACTCCGGGACAGATAAAGAACGAGCAGTACTTC.